These T cell receptor beta chains were read from a single sample in a study of read filtering for tumor transcriptome and immune sequencing. In TCRdb, the reads were re-called with MiXCR into one record per CDR3 protein. This sample has approximately 61,000 distinct CDR3 sequences; around 18% occur once, and the top ten carry about an eighth. The sequenced sample was a population of CD138-negative cells sorted from bone marrow. These receptor sequences come from a donor over 35 with multiple myeloma. CDR3s include the opening cysteine and the closing phenylalanine or tryptophan. The D gene is left open where the match is weak. The listing skips clone size in some rows; elsewhere it reads once, few, many or a size class.

d_call clone_size j_call v_call cdr3_nt cdr3_aa
. many TRBJ2-3 TRBV25-1 TGTGCCAGCAGTGAAGCGGGACGGACCACAGATACGCAGTATTTT CASSEAGRTTDTQYF
. . TRBJ1-5 TRBV29-1 TGCAGCCAATCCCTCGGAGATCAGCCCCAGCATTTT CSQSLGDQPQHF
. . TRBJ1-1 TRBV5-1 TGCGCCAGCAGCTTGGTATCGGTAGGGGCGCTCACTGAAGCTTTCTTT CASSLVSVGALTEAFF
. many TRBJ2-2 TRBV6-2/TRBV6-3 TGTGCCAGCAGTTGGCCCTCTCGGGGCGACGGGGAGCTGTTTTTT CASSWPSRGDGELFF
TRBD2 many TRBJ2-1 TRBV28 TGTGCCGGCGGACTAGCGGGAGAGGAGTTCTTC CAGGLAGEEFF
. medium-sized TRBJ2-1 TRBV2 TGTGCCAGCAGTGCATCAGTTTACAATGAGCAGTTCTTC CASSASVYNEQFF
. many TRBJ1-1 TRBV12-3/TRBV12-4 TGTGCCAGCAGTCCCCGTTACACTGAAGCTTTCTTT CASSPRYTEAFF
. many TRBJ2-5 TRBV28 TGTGCCAGCACTCGAGGGGCCCGAGAGACCCAGTACTTC CASTRGARETQYF
TRBD1 few TRBJ2-7 TRBV10-3 TGTGCCACTGGGACAGGGACCTACGAGCAGTACTTC CATGTGTYEQYF
TRBD1 . TRBJ1-2 TRBV28 TGTGCCAGCAGACGGGGGACAGCTAACTATGGCTACACCTTC CASRRGTANYGYTF
TRBD2 few TRBJ2-7 TRBV6-1 TGTGCCAGCAGGGCGGCCCTAGCGGGGGGGCCGTCCGAGCAGTACTTC CASRAALAGGPSEQYF
TRBD1 many TRBJ2-1 TRBV18 TGTGCCAGCTCCCAAAGGGAGACAGGGGGCTTCGATGAGCAGTTCTTC CASSQRETGGFDEQFF
. many TRBJ2-1 TRBV6-2/TRBV6-3 TGTGCCAGCAGTCGTATCGGGAGCTCCTACAATGAGCAGTTCTTC CASSRIGSSYNEQFF
. . TRBJ2-5 TRBV25-1 TGTGCCAGCACCCCCGTGGACAGTAGAGAGACCCAGTACTTC CASTPVDSRETQYF
. many TRBJ1-5 TRBV13 TGTGCCAGCAGCTGGGGGAGCAATCAGCCCCAGCATTTT CASSWGSNQPQHF
. . TRBJ2-1 TRBV5-1 TGCGCCGGCAGCACCCTACTCAGTGAGCAGTTCTTC CAGSTLLSEQFF
. many TRBJ2-7 TRBV28 TGTGCCAGCAGTGTGGGCGGGACCCAGAGAAGGGAGCAGTACTTC CASSVGGTQRREQYF
TRBD2 few TRBJ2-7 TRBV11-1 TGTGCCAGCAGCCCATCTAGCGGGGGGCTAACTTACGAGCAGTACTTC CASSPSSGGLTYEQYF
. many TRBJ1-1 TRBV11-3 TGTGCCAGCAGCTTATTTGGACGGGACACTGAAGCTTTCTTT CASSLFGRDTEAFF
TRBD1 many TRBJ2-7 TRBV20-1 TGCAGTGCCCTAGACACCTCCGGGACAGCTTACGAGCAGTACTTC CSALDTSGTAYEQYF
TRBD1 many TRBJ1-1 TRBV24-1 TGTGCCACCAGGGGAAGGACAGGCGAAGCTTTCTTT CATRGRTGEAFF
. many TRBJ2-2 TRBV19 TGTGCCAGTAGTCACCGACAGTCCTTTGGCGGGGAGCTGTTTTTT CASSHRQSFGGELFF
TRBD2 . TRBJ2-7 TRBV20-1 TGCAGTGCTACACCGTCGGGACTAGCGGGAGGACTGAGCTCCTACGAGCAGTACTTC CSATPSGLAGGLSSYEQYF
. . TRBJ1-3 TRBV9 TGTGCCAGCAGCCCGGCGGCCTACTCTGGAAACACCATATATTTT CASSPAAYSGNTIYF
. many TRBJ2-1 TRBV29-1 TGCAGCGTTGACGACCATGAGCAGTTCTTC CSVDDHEQFF
. few TRBJ2-3 TRBV6-4 TGTGCCAGCAGTGACCAGGCTTCCGGGGCGGGCACAGATACGCAGTATTTT CASSDQASGAGTDTQYF
. many TRBJ2-7 TRBV6-5 TGTGCCAGCAGCCGTCGGGGCGGATCCTCCTACGAGCAGTACTTC CASSRRGGSSYEQYF
TRBD2 many TRBJ2-1 TRBV29-1 TGCAGCGTTGACGGGGGGAGCTCCTACAATGAGCAGTTCTTC CSVDGGSSYNEQFF
. . TRBJ2-1 TRBV7-3 TGTGCCAGCTGCCCCGGCGGGCTCGGGCACAATGAGCGGTTCTTC CASCPGGLGHNERFF